The clone carrying this T cell receptor (beta chain) came up many times. The antigen is undetermined. UMIs and a universal primer site were added when TCR cDNA was made by 5'RACE template switching. A single record per CDR3 protein comes from TCRdb applying MiXCR to the 5' RACE reads. The sample contains some 110,000 distinct CDR3 sequences, 6.5% to 9% of which appear only once. CDR1 is SGHTA and CDR2 is FQGNSA in the germline V gene. Trimming took off 5 bases at V and 5 bases at J, with 9 bases between the two ends. The CDR3 is 13 residues long. These data are taken from a study of T cells after yellow fever vaccination. Points from the study as a whole: The secondary response peaked faster, at day 5 versus 15, but was weaker. Repertoires obtained by FACS sorting could include abundant clonotypes that entered as contaminants from the bulk population. Among primary-vaccination clones, most reappeared after the booster, at 96% for CD4 and around 90% for CD8.

This receptor was identified in a man aged 18 to 30 who received the YFV17D yellow fever vaccine. Sequencing was performed on CD4+ T cells sorted from PBMCs, taken roughly seven weeks after the first yellow fever vaccination. V and J are TRBV7-2 and TRBJ2-2; D unresolved. For the CDR3, the DNA is TGTGCCAGCAGCCCCCGGTGGACCGGGGAGCTGTTTTTT. Its protein is CASSPRWTGELFF.